Listed below are T cell receptor beta chains from one sample, sequenced in a study of CD8 T cells in ankylosing spondylitis. TCRdb reprocessed the 5' RACE reads via MiXCR and lists one record per CDR3 protein. The sample holds some 800,000 distinct CDR3 sequences; roughly 10% are singletons and the top ten take approximately 0.46%. Sequencing was carried out using blood, either unsorted or a sorted T cell fraction (not recorded which). The receptors here all came from a male donor with ankylosing spondylitis. CDR3s include the opening cysteine and the closing phenylalanine or tryptophan. A D gene is named only where the DNA matches it firmly. Part of the rows lack a size; the others show once, few, many or a class for expanded clones.

CDR3aa	CDR3nt	d_gene	j_gene	abundance	v_gene
CSARVPWGSVSYEQYF	TGCAGTGCTAGAGTCCCTTGGGGGAGTGTTTCCTACGAGCAGTACTTC	-	TRBJ2-7	-	TRBV20-1
CASRPTSASYEQYF	TGTGCCAGCAGACCTACTAGCGCGAGCTACGAGCAGTACTTC	TRBD2	TRBJ2-7	few	TRBV7-9
CAISTKRDRRYGYTF	TGTGCCATCAGCACCAAGAGGGATCGTCGCTATGGCTACACCTTC	-	TRBJ1-2	few	TRBV10-3
CASSWTGGIGTGELFF	TGTGCCAGCAGCTGGACAGGGGGCATTGGAACCGGGGAGCTGTTTTTT	TRBD1	TRBJ2-2	-	TRBV7-2
CASSQTVNSNQPQHF	TGTGCCAGCAGCCAAACAGTAAATAGCAATCAGCCCCAGCATTTT	-	TRBJ1-5	few	TRBV4-2
CASSLVRAHSGIVNEKLFF	TGTGCCAGCAGCTTAGTACGTGCCCACTCAGGGATAGTTAATGAAAAACTGTTTTTT	-	TRBJ1-4	few	TRBV7-8
CSASNTGGPQHF	TGCAGTGCTAGTAATACAGGGGGCCCCCAGCATTTT	TRBD1	TRBJ1-5	few	TRBV20-1
CARDRAGEQYF	TGTGCCAGAGACAGGGCGGGCGAGCAGTACTTC	-	TRBJ2-7	few	TRBV21-1
CASSTRQGEAFF	TGTGCCAGCAGCACCCGGCAGGGTGAAGCTTTCTTT	-	TRBJ1-1	-	TRBV6-5
CASSEWDSNEQFF	TGTGCCAGCAGTGAATGGGACAGCAATGAGCAGTTCTTC	TRBD1	TRBJ2-1	-	TRBV25-1
CSARGRIETQYF	TGCAGTGCTAGGGGCAGGATAGAGACCCAGTACTTC	-	TRBJ2-5	few	TRBV20-1
CASSGGVRETQYF	TGTGCCAGCAGCGGAGGGGTCCGCGAGACCCAGTACTTC	-	TRBJ2-5	many	TRBV6-1